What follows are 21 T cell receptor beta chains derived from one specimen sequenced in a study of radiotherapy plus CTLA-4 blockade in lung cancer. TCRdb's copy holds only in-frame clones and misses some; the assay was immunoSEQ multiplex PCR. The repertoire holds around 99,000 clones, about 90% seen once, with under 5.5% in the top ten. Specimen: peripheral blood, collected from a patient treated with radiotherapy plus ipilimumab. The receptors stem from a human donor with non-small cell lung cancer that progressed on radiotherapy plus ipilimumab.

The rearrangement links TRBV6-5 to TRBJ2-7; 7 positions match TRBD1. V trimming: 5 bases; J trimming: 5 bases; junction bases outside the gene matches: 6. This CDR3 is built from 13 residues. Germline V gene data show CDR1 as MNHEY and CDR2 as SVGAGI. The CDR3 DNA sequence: TGTGCCAGCAGTCCACACGACAGGGACGAGCAGTACTTC. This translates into CASSPHDRDEQYF.

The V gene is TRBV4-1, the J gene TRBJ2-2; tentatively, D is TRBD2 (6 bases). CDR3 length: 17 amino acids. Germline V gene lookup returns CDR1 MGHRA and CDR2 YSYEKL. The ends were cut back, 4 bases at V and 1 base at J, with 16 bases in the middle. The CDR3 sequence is CASSPRRGSGNTGELFF. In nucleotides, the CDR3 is TGCGCCAGCAGCCCCCGACGCGGTAGCGGGAACACCGGGGAGCTGTTTTTT.

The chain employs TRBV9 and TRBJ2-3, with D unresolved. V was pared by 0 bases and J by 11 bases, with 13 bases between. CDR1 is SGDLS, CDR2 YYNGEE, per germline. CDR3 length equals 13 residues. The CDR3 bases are TGTGCCAGCAGCGTAGGATCCGGATTATGGCAGTATTTT. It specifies CASSVGSGLWQYF.

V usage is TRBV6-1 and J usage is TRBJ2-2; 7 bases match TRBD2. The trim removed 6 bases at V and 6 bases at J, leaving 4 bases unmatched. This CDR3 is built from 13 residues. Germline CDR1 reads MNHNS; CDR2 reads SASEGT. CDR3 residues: CASRRELSGELFF. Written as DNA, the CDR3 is TGTGCCAGCAGGCGGGAGTTATCCGGGGAGCTGTTTTTT.

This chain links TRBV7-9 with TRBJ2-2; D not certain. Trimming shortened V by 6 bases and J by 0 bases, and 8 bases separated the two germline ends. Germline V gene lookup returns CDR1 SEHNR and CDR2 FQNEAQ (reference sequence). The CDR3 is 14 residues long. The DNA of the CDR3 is TGTGCCAGCAGGTCCCTTTCGAACACCGGGGAGCTGTTTTTT. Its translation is CASRSLSNTGELFF.

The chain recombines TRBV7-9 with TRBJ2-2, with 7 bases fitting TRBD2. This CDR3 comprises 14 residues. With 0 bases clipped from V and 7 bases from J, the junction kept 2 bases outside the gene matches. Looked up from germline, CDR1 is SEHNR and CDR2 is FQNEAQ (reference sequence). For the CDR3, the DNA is TGTGCCAGCAGCTTAGCGGGAGGGTTCGGGGAGCTGTTTTTT. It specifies CASSLAGGFGELFF.

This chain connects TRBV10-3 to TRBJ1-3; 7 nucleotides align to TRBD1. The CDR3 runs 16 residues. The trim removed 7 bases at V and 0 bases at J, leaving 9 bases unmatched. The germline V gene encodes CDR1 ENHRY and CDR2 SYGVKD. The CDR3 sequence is CAITRDSSFSGNTIYF. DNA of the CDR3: TGTGCCATCACCCGGGACAGCAGCTTCTCTGGAAACACCATATATTTT.

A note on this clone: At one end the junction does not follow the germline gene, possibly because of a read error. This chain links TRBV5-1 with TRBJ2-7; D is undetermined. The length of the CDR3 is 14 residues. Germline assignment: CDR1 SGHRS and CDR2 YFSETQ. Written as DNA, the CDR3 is TGTGCCAGCACCGGACCGAGGCCCGTCGACGAGCAGTACTTC. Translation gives CASTGPRPVDEQYF.

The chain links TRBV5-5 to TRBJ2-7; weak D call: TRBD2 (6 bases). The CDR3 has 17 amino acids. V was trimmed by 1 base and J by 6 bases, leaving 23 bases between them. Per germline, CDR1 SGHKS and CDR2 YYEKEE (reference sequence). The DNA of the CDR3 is TGTGCCAGCAGCTTGACGCCAGGAGGGTTGGGGTATTCCGAGCAGTACTTC. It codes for CASSLTPGGLGYSEQYF.

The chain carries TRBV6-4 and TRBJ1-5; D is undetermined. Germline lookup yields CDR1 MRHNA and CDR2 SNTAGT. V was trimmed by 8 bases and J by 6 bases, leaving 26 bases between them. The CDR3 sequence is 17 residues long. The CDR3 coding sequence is TGTGCCAGCCGTAGTGACCCGAGGGAGAATTTGAGTCAGCCCCAGCATTTT. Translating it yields CASRSDPRENLSQPQHF.

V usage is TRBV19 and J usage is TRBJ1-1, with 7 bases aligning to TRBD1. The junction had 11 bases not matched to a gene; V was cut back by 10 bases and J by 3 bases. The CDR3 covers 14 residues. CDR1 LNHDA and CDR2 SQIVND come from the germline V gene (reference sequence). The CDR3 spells CATGQPGVYTEAFF. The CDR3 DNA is TGTGCCACGGGACAGCCGGGGGTGTACACTGAAGCTTTCTTT.

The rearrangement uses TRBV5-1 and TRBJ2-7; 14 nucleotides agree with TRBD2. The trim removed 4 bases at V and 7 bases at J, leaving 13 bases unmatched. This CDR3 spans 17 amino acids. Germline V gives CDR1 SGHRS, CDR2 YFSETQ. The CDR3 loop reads CASSPEIGTSGRIEQYF. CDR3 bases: TGCGCCAGCAGCCCTGAAATAGGGACTAGCGGGAGAATTGAGCAGTACTTC.

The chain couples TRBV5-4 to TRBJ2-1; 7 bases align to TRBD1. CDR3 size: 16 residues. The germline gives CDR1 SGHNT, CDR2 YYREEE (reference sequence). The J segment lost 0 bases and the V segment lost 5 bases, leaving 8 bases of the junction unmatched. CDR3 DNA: TGTGCCAGCAGACCTCCGGGACAGAGCTCCTACAATGAGCAGTTCTTC. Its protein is CASRPPGQSSYNEQFF.

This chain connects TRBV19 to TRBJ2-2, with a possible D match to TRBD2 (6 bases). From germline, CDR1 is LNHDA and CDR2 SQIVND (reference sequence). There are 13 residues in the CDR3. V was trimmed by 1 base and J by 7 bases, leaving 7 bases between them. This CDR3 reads CASSIVGGGELFF. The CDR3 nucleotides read TGTGCCAGTAGTATAGTCGGGGGCGGGGAGCTGTTTTTT.

In DNA, the CDR3 is TGCGCCAGCAGCTTAACCCGCACAGATACGCAGTATTTT. Translating it yields CASSLTRTDTQYF. The rearrangement uses TRBV5-1 and TRBJ2-3; D gene uncertain. CDR3 size: 13 residues. Germline V lookup: CDR1 SGHRS, CDR2 YFSETQ. The V end lost 2 bases, the J end lost 1 base, and 5 bases lay between the germline ends.

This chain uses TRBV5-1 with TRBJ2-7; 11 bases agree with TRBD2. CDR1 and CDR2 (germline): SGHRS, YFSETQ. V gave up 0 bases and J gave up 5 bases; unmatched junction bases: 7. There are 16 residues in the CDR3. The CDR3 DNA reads TGCGCCAGCAGCTTGGCCCTAGCGGGAGGAATCAACGAGCAGTACTTC. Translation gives CASSLALAGGINEQYF.

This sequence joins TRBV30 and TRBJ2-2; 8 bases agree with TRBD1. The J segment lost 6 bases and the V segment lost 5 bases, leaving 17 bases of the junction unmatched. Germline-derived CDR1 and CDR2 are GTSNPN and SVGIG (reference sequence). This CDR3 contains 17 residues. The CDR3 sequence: CAWATGPGQVKAGELFF. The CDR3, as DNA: TGTGCCTGGGCTACCGGTCCGGGACAGGTGAAGGCCGGGGAGCTGTTTTTT.

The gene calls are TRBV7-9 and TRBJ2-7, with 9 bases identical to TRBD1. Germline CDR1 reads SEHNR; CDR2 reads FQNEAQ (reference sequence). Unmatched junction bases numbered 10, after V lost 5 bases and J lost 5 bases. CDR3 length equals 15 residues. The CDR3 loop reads CASSRAGTGGNEQYF. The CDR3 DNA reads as TGTGCCAGCAGCAGAGCCGGCACAGGGGGCAACGAGCAGTACTTC.

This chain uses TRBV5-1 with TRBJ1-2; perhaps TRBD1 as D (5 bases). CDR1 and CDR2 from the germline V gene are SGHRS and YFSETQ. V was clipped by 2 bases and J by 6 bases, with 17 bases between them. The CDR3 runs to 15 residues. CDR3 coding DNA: TGCGCCAGCAGCTTCGAGCGGGGGGTTCTCCATGGCTACACCTTC. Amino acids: CASSFERGVLHGYTF.

CDR3 coding DNA: TGTGCCAGCAGTGAAGCACAGAACTACGAGCAGTACTTC. It codes for CASSEAQNYEQYF. The chain employs TRBV6-1 and TRBJ2-7, with no clear D. This CDR3 contains 13 residues. CDR1 and CDR2 from the germline V gene are MNHNS and SASEGT. Trimming pared 0 bases from V and 3 bases from J, leaving 6 bases between.

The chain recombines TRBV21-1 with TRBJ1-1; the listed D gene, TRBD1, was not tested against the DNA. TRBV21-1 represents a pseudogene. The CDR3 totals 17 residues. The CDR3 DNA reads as TGTGCCAGCAGCAAAGTCAGGGGTCCTGACCAGAACACTGAAGCTTTCTTT. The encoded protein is CASSKVRGPDQNTEAFF.